The present T cell receptor beta chain was sequenced within a study of blood T cell repertoires in COVID-19. Per the original data handling: Amplification with reference gene primers provided the estimates of nucleated cell counts. Clones were read by immunoSEQ multiplex PCR, and TCRdb kept only the in-frame ones, dropping some. V and J calls plus clone size are reproduced from that table; the DNA served to infer D and trimming. The sample holds 150,000 to 200,000 clones, 75% to 80% seen once. Germline lookup yields CDR1 MNHNY and CDR2 SVGAGI (reference sequence). CDR3 length: 14 amino acids. V was cut by 1 base and J by 6 bases, with 13 bases left in between. This clone has ten or more counts.

The source is a woman between 65 and 79 years old with acute or convalescent COVID-19. Sequencing was carried out using peripheral blood. The chain joins TRBV6-6 to TRBJ2-7; possible D gene TRBD1, 5 bases. The CDR3 DNA reads TGTGCCAGCAGTTACTATAAGGGGTACGGCGAGCAGTACTTC. Residues: CASSYYKGYGEQYF.